The next 11 T cell receptor beta chains were all read from a single sample in a study of cytomegalovirus exposure and HLA in healthy donors. A multiplex PCR was run with 60 Vbeta primers and 13 Jbeta primers. Only in-frame clones appear in the TCRdb table, and some are missing; sequencing was by immunoSEQ multiplex PCR. This sample has 150,000 to 200,000 clones, with around 81% found just once. The material sequenced was PBMCs. Receptors originate from a woman aged 30 to 39 in good health and CMV-seronegative.

The V gene is TRBV10-3, the J gene TRBJ2-1, with D perhaps matching TRBD1 (5 bases). V lost 6 bases, J lost 4 bases, and 10 bases lay in between. The CDR3 extends over 13 amino acids. CDR1 ENHRY and CDR2 SYGVKD come from the germline V gene. CDR3 loop: CAISETVYNEQFF. The CDR3 nucleotides are TGTGCCATCAGCGAGACAGTATACAATGAGCAGTTCTTC.

This clone was observed a handful of times. The chain joins TRBV7-9 to TRBJ1-3; D ambiguous. CDR3 length equals 14 residues. The V and J ends lost 2 bases and 2 bases respectively, with 7 bases between them. Germline assignment: CDR1 SEHNR and CDR2 FQNEAQ (reference sequence). In DNA form, the CDR3 reads TGTGCCAGCAGCTTAAGAGAAGCTGGAAACACCATATATTTT. This translates into CASSLREAGNTIYF.

The CDR3 sequence: CASSRDTFLHF. The CDR3 coding sequence is TGTGCCAGCAGCCGAGACACCTTCCTCCACTTT. The chain employs TRBV7-9 and TRBJ1-6; D ambiguous. The V gene lost 5 bases and the J gene lost 15 bases, with 11 bases spanning the gap. The germline CDR1 and CDR2 sequences are SEHNR and FQNEAQ (reference sequence). This CDR3 comprises 11 residues. The variable domain in full, with the rest retrieved from reference TRBV7-9 and TRBJ1-6, is DTGVSQNPRHKITKRGQNVTFRCDPISEHNRLYWYRQTLGQGPEFLTYFQNEAQLEKSRLLSDRFSAERPKGSFSTLEIQRTEQGDSAMYLCASSRDTFLHFGNGTRLTVT.

This rearrangement joins TRBV9 to TRBJ1-2; a possible D gene is TRBD1 (5 bases). CDR1 and CDR2 from the germline V gene are SGDLS and YYNGEE. V was pared by 3 bases and J by 5 bases, with 17 bases between. This CDR3 is built from 15 residues. CDR3 residues: CASSAIATVLYGYTF. The CDR3 nucleotides read TGTGCCAGCAGCGCGATCGCGACAGTCCTTTATGGCTACACCTTC.

The chain uses TRBV6-1 and TRBJ2-1; possibly TRBD1 for D (6 bases). V gave up 6 bases and J gave up 1 base, with 10 bases separating them. The CDR3 has 14 residues. Germline assignment: CDR1 MNHNS and CDR2 SASEGT. CDR3 loop: CASRPGVSYNEQFF. The CDR3, as DNA: TGTGCCAGCAGACCAGGGGTTTCCTACAATGAGCAGTTCTTC.

The CDR3 reads CASSLYTGELFF. The CDR3 region has the DNA TGTGCCAGCAGCCTCTACACCGGGGAGCTGTTTTTT. The chain links TRBV14 to TRBJ2-2; D gene ambiguous. The CDR3 is 12 amino acids. Deletions cut 4 bases from V and 3 bases from J, with 3 bases between. Germline CDR1 is SGHDN and CDR2 is FVKESK.

CDR3 protein: CASREEGYTF. In DNA form, the CDR3 reads TGTGCCAGCAGGGAGGAGGGCTACACCTTC. The J gene is TRBJ1-2, the V gene TRBV6-1; D not certain. Trimming stripped 6 bases from V and 8 bases from J, with 7 bases between. Germline CDR1 is MNHNS and CDR2 is SASEGT. This CDR3 contains 10 residues.

CDR3 DNA: TGTGCCAGCAGCCCTACCGGGACAGGGGATGGCTACACCTTC. Its protein is CASSPTGTGDGYTF. The V gene is TRBV7-9, the J gene TRBJ1-2; 10 bases map to TRBD1. The CDR3 spans 14 residues. V lost 5 bases to trimming and J lost 6 bases; unmatched junction nucleotides: 6. Looked up from germline, CDR1 is SEHNR and CDR2 is FQNEAQ (reference sequence).

The V and J genes are TRBV6-1 and TRBJ1-6, with TRBD1 matching 12 bases. There are 15 residues in the CDR3. J gave up 9 bases and V 8 bases, and 8 bases lay outside the gene matches. Germline assignment: CDR1 MNHNS and CDR2 SASEGT. In DNA, the CDR3 is TGTGCCAGCCGGCCGGGACAGGGGGCTAGTTCACCCCTCCACTTT. Protein sequence: CASRPGQGASSPLHF.

The J gene is TRBJ2-7, the V gene TRBV27, with 10 bases matching TRBD1. This CDR3 region has 15 residues. CDR1 MNHEY and CDR2 SMNVEV come from the germline V gene (reference sequence). V gave up 4 bases and J gave up 4 bases; unmatched junction bases: 7. The CDR3 region has the DNA TGTGCCAGCAGTTCCCCGGGACAGGGGATTTACGAGCAGTACTTC. Protein sequence: CASSSPGQGIYEQYF.

The chain recombines TRBV7-2 with TRBJ2-5; 9 nucleotides match TRBD2. The CDR3 runs 14 residues. The germline V gene encodes CDR1 SGHTA and CDR2 FQGNSA. The V gene end was trimmed by 4 bases and the J gene end by 5 bases; junction bases not matched to a gene: 5. The CDR3 region has the DNA TGTGCCAGCAGCTCGGGGACTAGCAAGGAGACCCAGTACTTC. Translating it yields CASSSGTSKETQYF.